Below, 27 T cell receptor beta chains from the same sample are listed, as sequenced in a study of blood T cells in healthy people across ages. A second about 6 to 12 cycle PCR used barcoded and J-beta primers. MiXCR, applied by TCRdb to the 5' RACE reads, yields one record per CDR3 protein. In the table there are about 580,000 distinct CDR3 sequences, 45% to 55% of which are singletons. The source material was blood. These receptors originate from an elderly man in good health.

The J gene is TRBJ1-5, the V gene TRBV7-9, with D perhaps TRBD1 (5 bases). Germline V gene lookup returns CDR1 SEHNR and CDR2 FQNEAQ (reference sequence). The CDR3 runs 15 residues. Trimming shortened V by 4 bases and J by 2 bases, and 12 bases separated the two germline ends. CDR3 DNA: TGTGCCAGCAGCTGGGGTGGGACGGGCAATCAGCCCCAGCATTTT. This translates into CASSWGGTGNQPQHF.

J is TRBJ2-3 and V is TRBV27; D not certain. The CDR3 spans 12 residues. Germline lookup yields CDR1 MNHEY and CDR2 SMNVEV (reference sequence). V was cut by 0 bases and J by 8 bases, with 6 bases left in between. Written as DNA, the CDR3 is TGTGCCAGCAGTTTATCCGTGGGTACGCAGTATTTT. Translation gives CASSLSVGTQYF.

The DNA for the CDR3 is TGTGCCAGCAGTTACATCCCGGGGGCGGAGATAACCTACGAGCAGTACTTC. This gives the protein CASSYIPGAEITYEQYF. The genes are TRBV6-2 or TRBV6-3 and TRBJ2-7, with D possibly called TRBD1 or TRBD2 (6 bases each). The V end was cut by 2 bases, the J end by 2 bases, with 19 bases between. The CDR3 sequence is 17 residues long. Looked up from germline, CDR1 is MNHEY and CDR2 is SVGEGT.

This rearrangement joins TRBV5-1 to TRBJ2-7; 7 positions agree with TRBD1. Germline V lookup: CDR1 SGHRS, CDR2 YFSETQ. The length of the CDR3 is 15 residues. V lost 3 bases and J lost 2; bases outside the gene matches: 8. The CDR3 loop is CASSSLGTVTYEQYF. The CDR3 nucleotides read TGCGCCAGCAGCTCTCTCGGGACAGTGACCTACGAGCAGTACTTC.

A note on this clonotype: A read error may account for a junction end that differs from germline. V usage is TRBV29-1 and J usage is TRBJ1-4; 10 bases match TRBD1. This CDR3 has 13 residues. The germline V gene encodes CDR1 SQVTM and CDR2 ANQGSEA. The CDR3 sequence is CGVRDRGLEKLFF. The DNA for the CDR3 is TGCGGCGTTCGGGACAGGGGACTAGAAAAACTGTTTTTT.

The count of this clonotype is one. V is TRBV20-1 and J is TRBJ2-1; 12 positions match TRBD2. The CDR3 covers 15 residues. J was trimmed by 7 bases and V by 1 base; bases with no gene match: 5. Looked up from germline, CDR1 is DFQATT and CDR2 is SNEGSKA (reference sequence). The CDR3 loop is CSARGRLAGGNEQFF. CDR3 DNA: TGCAGTGCTAGAGGTCGTCTAGCGGGAGGGAATGAGCAGTTCTTC.

This clonotype was seen just once. The chain uses TRBV20-1 and TRBJ2-5; 10 bases agree with TRBD2. V was pared by 5 bases and J by 1 base, with 4 bases of the junction left unmatched. The CDR3 runs 14 residues. Germline lookup yields CDR1 DFQATT and CDR2 SNEGSKA (reference sequence). The CDR3 nucleotides read TGCAGTGCTGTGACTAGCGGGCCCCAAGAGACCCAGTACTTC. Translated, it gives CSAVTSGPQETQYF.

J is TRBJ2-4 and V is TRBV18; a weak D match, TRBD1 (5 bases). CDR1 and CDR2 from the germline V gene are KGHSH and LQKENI. This CDR3 has 15 amino acids. Trimming pared 3 bases from V and 2 bases from J, leaving 11 bases between. The CDR3 DNA sequence: TGTGCCAGCTCACCCCAGGGAAGGACCAAAAACATTCAGTACTTC. This codes for CASSPQGRTKNIQYF.

The V and J genes are TRBV7-2 and TRBJ1-5; D is unresolved. Per germline, CDR1 SGHTA and CDR2 FQGNSA. V was cut by 3 bases and J by 4 bases, with 13 bases left in between. This CDR3 is 15 amino acids long. This CDR3 is CASSLYAGWNQPQHF. The CDR3 DNA follows: TGTGCCAGCAGCTTGTACGCAGGATGGAATCAGCCCCAGCATTTT.

This clonotype was seen more than once but under ten times. The rearrangement links TRBV5-1 to TRBJ2-3; 7 bases are shared with TRBD2. The junction had 6 bases not matched to a gene; V was cut back by 0 bases and J by 2 bases. Germline CDR1 reads SGHRS; CDR2 reads YFSETQ. The CDR3 sequence is 16 residues long. CDR3 sequence (DNA): TGCGCCAGCAGCTTGGGTACTAGCGTAGACACAGATACGCAGTATTTT. Translating it yields CASSLGTSVDTDTQYF.

This chain joins TRBV28 and TRBJ2-7, with D perhaps TRBD1 (5 bases). Germline CDR1 MDHEN, CDR2 SYDVKM. V was cut by 6 bases and J by 0 bases, with 15 bases left in between. The CDR3 spans 15 residues. CDR3 region: CASSRTGWSSYEQYF. DNA of the CDR3: TGTGCCAGCAGCCGCACAGGCTGGAGCTCCTACGAGCAGTACTTC.

This chain joins TRBV5-1 and TRBJ2-5; weak D call: TRBD2 (6 bases). The CDR3 has 16 residues. Trimming shortened V by 0 bases and J by 2 bases, and 14 bases separated the two germline ends. Germline assignment: CDR1 SGHRS and CDR2 YFSETQ. CDR3 residues: CASSLGLVRRQETQYF. In DNA form, the CDR3 reads TGCGCCAGCAGCTTGGGACTAGTACGGCGGCAAGAGACCCAGTACTTC. The complete variable domain, with remaining parts taken from reference TRBV5-1 and TRBJ2-5, reads KAGVTQTPRYLIKTRGQQVTLSCSPISGHRSVSWYQQTPGQGLQFLFEYFSETQRNKGNFPGRFSGRQFSNSRSEMNVSTLELGDSALYLCASSLGLVRRQETQYFGPGTRLLVL.

There are a few counts of this clonotype. V and J are TRBV10-3 and TRBJ2-7, with D possibly matching TRBD1 (6 bases). The V end lost 4 bases, the J end lost 0 bases, and 10 bases lay between the germline ends. Germline CDR1 is ENHRY and CDR2 is SYGVKD. This CDR3 is 14 amino acids long. The CDR3 sequence: CAISVGAVSYEQYF. The CDR3 DNA sequence: TGTGCCATCAGTGTGGGGGCCGTCTCCTACGAGCAGTACTTC.

The chain joins TRBV6-5 to TRBJ2-1, with 7 positions matching TRBD1. The end of the DNA aligns better with TRBJ2-7, so the J call may be wrong. Germline CDR1 and CDR2: MNHEY and SVGAGI. This CDR3 has 16 residues. CDR3 DNA sequence: TGTGCCAGCAGTCGACAGGGAGTAAGCTCCTACAATGAGCAGTACTTC. It specifies CASSRQGVSSYNEQYF.

The J gene is TRBJ1-2, the V gene TRBV4-2; D uncertain. Germline lookup yields CDR1 LGHNA and CDR2 YNFKEQ. Between the trimmed V and J ends, which lost 1 base and 5 bases, there was a span of 17 bases. This CDR3 is built from 16 residues. The CDR3 bases are TGTGCCAGCAGCCAAGCTTCGACACGGCGCGGGTATGGCTACACCTTC. It yields the protein CASSQASTRRGYGYTF.

Notes on this clonotype: Just one base apart from a much larger clone, this may be a read error. CDR3 in DNA: TGTGCCAGCAGCTCTCGGGGCTTAAGGATCCAGTACTTC. Amino acids: CASSSRGLRIQYF. The chain is built from TRBV7-9 and TRBJ2-7; D is possibly TRBD1 or TRBD2 (5 bases each). The CDR3 covers 13 residues. Trimming left V 4 bases short and J 10 bases short, with 17 bases between. Per germline, CDR1 SEHNR and CDR2 FQNEAQ (reference sequence).

The gene calls are TRBV7-6 and TRBJ2-1; a possible D gene is TRBD2 (5 bases). CDR3 length equals 15 residues. Trimming took 5 bases from V and 4 from J, leaving 15 bases between them. Germline-derived CDR1 and CDR2 are SGHVS and FNYEAQ. The CDR3 DNA follows: TGTGCCAGCAGCCCGACTACCTTGGCTTACAATGAGCAGTTCTTC. Protein: CASSPTTLAYNEQFF.

The chain has TRBV25-1 and TRBJ2-7, with D tentatively TRBD1 (6 bases). The germline V and J ends were trimmed by 4 bases and 7 bases, with 17 bases remaining between them. Germline-derived CDR1 and CDR2 are MGHDK and SYGVNS. This CDR3 comprises 14 residues. The CDR3 DNA sequence: TGTGCCAGCAGTGCGGCAGGGGATTACAATGAGCAGTACTTC. Protein product: CASSAAGDYNEQYF.

The gene calls are TRBV5-1 and TRBJ2-7; no clear D gene. Between the trimmed V and J ends, which lost 0 bases and 1 base, there was a span of 11 bases. The germline CDR1 and CDR2 sequences are SGHRS and YFSETQ. The CDR3 has 15 residues. The CDR3 nucleotides are TGCGCCAGCAGCTTGGAGGGAATGGGTTCCTACGAGCAGTACTTC. Translation gives CASSLEGMGSYEQYF. Drawing the rest from reference TRBV5-1 and TRBJ2-7, the complete variable domain is KAGVTQTPRYLIKTRGQQVTLSCSPISGHRSVSWYQQTPGQGLQFLFEYFSETQRNKGNFPGRFSGRQFSNSRSEMNVSTLELGDSALYLCASSLEGMGSYEQYFGPGTRLTVT.

This CDR3 reads CASEDAISYNEQFF. The CDR3 DNA follows: TGTGCTAGTGAGGACGCCATCTCCTACAATGAGCAGTTCTTC. The chain links TRBV12-5 to TRBJ2-1; D is undetermined. This CDR3 is built from 14 residues. Germline V CDR1 and CDR2: LGHNT, FRNRAP. Trimming cost V 7 bases and J 0 bases, with 10 bases left between them.

The chain uses TRBV11-2 and TRBJ2-7; D is unclear. This CDR3 spans 16 amino acids. Trimming pared 5 bases from V and 2 bases from J, leaving 19 bases between. Germline V gives CDR1 SGHAT, CDR2 FQNNGV. The CDR3 DNA sequence: TGTGCCAGCAGCAACTCCCCCGGACGGCAGACCTACGAGCAGTACTTC. Its protein is CASSNSPGRQTYEQYF. The full variable domain, in which reference TRBV11-2 and TRBJ2-7 provide the parts outside the CDR3, is EAGVAQSPRYKIIEKRQSVAFWCNPISGHATLYWYQQILGQGPKLLIQFQNNGVVDDSQLPKDRFSAERLKGVDSTLKIQPAKLEDSAVYLCASSNSPGRQTYEQYFGPGTRLTVT.

At least ten counts were recorded for this clonotype. The V and J genes are TRBV6-5 and TRBJ2-2; the D is unclear. The germline V gene encodes CDR1 MNHEY and CDR2 SVGAGI. This CDR3 is built from 13 residues. Trimming pared 2 bases from V and 4 bases from J, leaving 5 bases between. In DNA form, the CDR3 reads TGTGCCAGCAGTTACCGTACCACCGGGGAGCTGTTTTTT. This encodes CASSYRTTGELFF.

This clonotype has ten or more counts. The chain couples TRBV6-6 to TRBJ2-3; D may be TRBD2 (5 bases). Looked up from germline, CDR1 is MNHNY and CDR2 is SVGAGI (reference sequence). The CDR3 covers 17 residues. V dropped 2 bases and J dropped 4 bases, with 19 bases sitting between them. DNA for the CDR3: TGTGCCAGCAGTTACGCGTCATCTACCCTGAGGGCAGATACGCAGTATTTT. This gives the protein CASSYASSTLRADTQYF.

This clonotype was seen many times. The rearrangement joins TRBV12-3 or TRBV12-4 to TRBJ1-2; no reliable D call. The CDR3 has 12 amino acids. V was trimmed by 5 bases and J by 2 bases, leaving 6 bases between them. The CDR3 protein is CASSPANYGYTF. The CDR3, as DNA: TGTGCCAGCAGTCCGGCGAACTATGGCTACACCTTC.

In regard to this clonotype: Germline is not matched at one junction end, which may reflect a read error. The V and J genes are TRBV6-2 or TRBV6-3 and TRBJ2-7, with D possibly matching TRBD2 (6 bases). The last part of the DNA fits TRBJ2-5 better; the J call may be wrong. There are 14 residues in the CDR3. Germline CDR1 is MNHEY and CDR2 is SVGEGT. CDR3 in DNA: TGTGCCAGCAGTTACTCGACTAGACAAGGGACCCAGTACTTC. Translated, it gives CASSYSTRQGTQYF.

The V and J genes are TRBV7-9 and TRBJ1-1; TRBD1 matches at 7 bases. The V gene's germline CDR1 is SEHNR and CDR2 FQNEAQ (reference sequence). Unmatched junction bases numbered 9, after V lost 5 bases and J lost 3 bases. This CDR3 is 15 amino acids long. CDR3 sequence reads: CASSLRQGSDTEAFF. CDR3 nucleotide sequence: TGTGCCAGCAGCCTGAGACAGGGTTCGGACACTGAAGCTTTCTTT.

This clonotype was observed a single time. The chain combines TRBV25-1 with TRBJ2-3; D unclear. This CDR3 contains 14 residues. The V end was cut by 5 bases, the J end by 2 bases, with 11 bases between. Germline V gene data show CDR1 as MGHDK and CDR2 as SYGVNS. The CDR3 DNA sequence: TGTGCCAGCAGTCGCGACTGGGCCACAGATACGCAGTATTTT. Translation: CASSRDWATDTQYF.